The 23 T cell receptor beta chains reported below all come from one sample, sequenced in a study of breast tumors, draining lymph nodes, adjacent tissues. TCRdb fed the multiplex PCR reads into MiXCR, producing one record per CDR3 protein. The table shows about 130,000 distinct CDR3 sequences, with less than 20% occurring only once. Samples came from axillary lymph nodes draining the breast cancer. What was sequenced was axillary lymph node tissue. Every receptor here comes from a female donor with breast cancer. Some clones in this sample may be carry-over from other donors' samples.

This clonotype was counted many times. The J gene is TRBJ1-2, the V gene TRBV25-1, with a possible D match to TRBD1 (6 bases). Germline V gene data show CDR1 as MGHDK and CDR2 as SYGVNS. The CDR3 sequence is 15 residues long. V gave up 6 bases and J gave up 3 bases, with 17 bases separating them. CDR3 bases: TGTGCCAGCAGCCGAGCGGGGGGCAGCTACTATGGCTACACCTTC. Its translation: CASSRAGGSYYGYTF.

The CDR3 nucleotides read TGTGCCTGGAGGAGGCCGTATGGGGAGAGAAAGGGATCTAGCGGGAGAATCCCCTACGAGCAGTACTTC. Translated, it gives CAWRRPYGERKGSSGRIPYEQYF. V usage is TRBV30 and J usage is TRBJ2-7, with 10 bases matching TRBD2. Per germline, CDR1 GTSNPN and CDR2 SVGIG (reference sequence). The V and J ends lost 3 bases and 2 bases, in that order; junction bases with no gene match: 31. This CDR3 contains 23 residues.

This clonotype was seen many times. The chain recombines TRBV15 with TRBJ2-1; a weak D match, TRBD2 (5 bases). The germline gives CDR1 LNHNV, CDR2 YYDKDF (reference sequence). V lost 0 bases, J lost 9 bases, and 12 bases lay in between. This CDR3 is built from 14 residues. CDR3 sequence: CATSRDPASFEQFF. The CDR3 DNA reads as TGTGCCACCAGCAGAGATCCCGCTAGCTTTGAGCAGTTCTTC.

This rearrangement joins TRBV5-6 to TRBJ2-5, with 10 bases lining up with TRBD2. The CDR3 is 15 amino acids. V shed 4 bases and J 2 bases; nucleotides not matched to a gene: 5. Germline loops: CDR1 SGHDT, CDR2 YYEEEE. The CDR3 DNA sequence: TGTGCCAGCAGCGGGCTAGCGGGGGATCAAGAGACCCAGTACTTC. Protein: CASSGLAGDQETQYF.

V gene TRBV11-2 combines with J gene TRBJ2-2, with D possibly matching TRBD1 (5 bases). The germline V and J ends were trimmed by 6 bases and 5 bases, with 13 bases remaining between them. The CDR3 is made up of 14 amino acids. Germline V gene data show CDR1 as SGHAT and CDR2 as FQNNGV. The CDR3 loop is CASSDQGFTGELFF. As DNA, the CDR3 is TGTGCCAGCAGTGATCAGGGATTTACCGGGGAGCTGTTTTTT.

Worth noting for this clonotype: This clone may be a read error of a much larger clone one base away. The chain combines TRBV24-1 with TRBJ1-2; unclear D gene. CDR1 and CDR2 from the germline V gene are KGHDR and SFDVKD. The CDR3 length is 15 residues. V lost 5 bases, J lost 4 bases, and 16 bases lay in between. The CDR3 protein is CATSGGQSQVYGYTF. CDR3 coding DNA: TGTGCCACCAGTGGGGGTCAGAGCCAGGTCTATGGCTACACCTTC.

This clonotype was detected many times. The V and J genes are TRBV29-1 and TRBJ2-1; D ambiguous. CDR1 is SQVTM, CDR2 ANQGSEA, per germline. The germline V and J ends were trimmed by 3 bases and 1 base, with 10 bases remaining between them. The CDR3 contains 14 residues. CDR3 DNA sequence: TGCAGCGTTGACATGGGGTGGTCCTACAATGAGCAGTTCTTC. This sequence encodes CSVDMGWSYNEQFF.

This clonotype was seen many times. The chain couples TRBV2 to TRBJ2-3, with a weak D call TRBD2 (6 bases). V dropped 5 bases and J dropped 7 bases, with 19 bases sitting between them. Germline V lookup: CDR1 SNHLY, CDR2 FYNNEI. This CDR3 has 15 amino acids. The CDR3 loop is CASSRDSRLENTQYF. CDR3 DNA sequence: TGTGCCAGCAGTCGGGACTCAAGATTAGAAAATACGCAGTATTTT.

About this clonotype: This may be a read error: a much more frequent sequence differs by one nucleotide. This CDR3 is CVSRTYRRPGELFF. As DNA, the CDR3 is TGTGTCAGCAGAACCTACAGGCGGCCCGGGGAGCTGTTTTTT. The chain combines TRBV12-3 or TRBV12-4 with TRBJ2-2, with a weak D call TRBD1 (5 bases). This CDR3 comprises 14 residues.

This clonotype was observed at least ten times. The gene calls are TRBV6-4 and TRBJ2-3; D unresolved. The CDR3 has 13 residues. V lost 4 bases and J 6 bases, leaving 11 bases between the germline ends. The V gene's germline CDR1 is MRHNA and CDR2 SNTAGT. CDR3 residues: CASSVNVGDTQYF. The CDR3, as DNA: TGTGCCAGCAGTGTAAACGTAGGGGATACGCAGTATTTT.

This clonotype was detected many times. This chain joins TRBV12-3 or TRBV12-4 and TRBJ2-3; D remains ambiguous. There are 14 residues in the CDR3. Trimming cost V 7 bases and J 2 bases, with 13 bases left between them. The CDR3 bases are TGTGCCAGCATCTTAGGGCTGGACACAGATACGCAGTATTTT. Encoded protein: CASILGLDTDTQYF.

About this clonotype itself: This clone may be a read error of a much larger clone one base away. V gene TRBV2 combines with J gene TRBJ1-5, with unresolved D. The germline gives CDR1 SNHLY, CDR2 FYNNEI. Trimming took off 8 bases at V and 0 bases at J, with 11 bases between the two ends. The CDR3 has 14 amino acids. The CDR3 is CASAGLNSNQPQHF. DNA of the CDR3: TGTGCCAGCGCCGGTCTCAATAGCAATCAGCCCCAGCATTTT. Combining the CDR3 with reference TRBV2 and TRBJ1-5 gives the whole variable domain EPEVTQTPSHQVTQMGQEVILRCVPISNHLYFYWYRQILGQKVEFLVSFYNNEISEKSEIFDDQFSVERPDGSNFTLKIRSTKLEDSAMYFCASAGLNSNQPQHFGDGTRLSIL.

This clonotype was detected ten times or more. V gene TRBV29-1 combines with J gene TRBJ1-2; TRBD1 matches at 9 bases. With V trimmed by 5 bases and J by 7 bases, 11 bases remained unmatched. This CDR3 region has 14 residues. CDR1 is SQVTM, CDR2 ANQGSEA, per germline. In DNA form, the CDR3 reads TGCAGCGTTACCCCGGGACAGGGTTTCCGTGGCTACACCTTC. As protein: CSVTPGQGFRGYTF.

This clonotype appeared many times. V is TRBV5-1 and J is TRBJ1-2; D unclear. With 5 bases removed from V and 0 bases from J, the gap between germline ends came to 5 bases. The CDR3 consists of 12 residues. Germline CDR1 and CDR2: SGHRS and YFSETQ. The CDR3 here is CASRGTNYGYTF. The CDR3 DNA sequence: TGCGCCAGCAGGGGTACTAACTATGGCTACACCTTC. The variable domain in full, completed from reference TRBV5-1 and TRBJ1-2, reads KAGVTQTPRYLIKTRGQQVTLSCSPISGHRSVSWYQQTPGQGLQFLFEYFSETQRNKGNFPGRFSGRQFSNSRSEMNVSTLELGDSALYLCASRGTNYGYTFGSGTRLTVV.

This clonotype has a handful of counts. The chain links TRBV3-1 to TRBJ2-1, with D perhaps matching TRBD2 (5 bases). This CDR3 is built from 14 residues. V was shortened by 1 base and J by 6 bases, with 10 bases between the two germline ends. CDR1 LGHDT and CDR2 YNNKEL come from the germline V gene (reference sequence). The CDR3 sequence is CASSQGTAGNEQFF. The CDR3 DNA is TGTGCCAGCAGCCAAGGCACGGCGGGCAATGAGCAGTTCTTC.

This clonotype occurred many times. The V and J genes are TRBV13 and TRBJ2-7, with D possibly being TRBD2 (6 bases). The germline V gene encodes CDR1 PRHDT and CDR2 FYEKMQ (reference sequence). V dropped 5 bases and J dropped 0 bases, with 14 bases sitting between them. The CDR3 runs to 15 residues. In DNA, the CDR3 is TGTGCCAGCAGCCCGGGACTCCCTAGCTCCTACGAGCAGTACTTC. This sequence encodes CASSPGLPSSYEQYF.

The chain's CDR3 is CASSFSSREETQYF. In DNA, the CDR3 is TGCGCCAGCAGCTTCTCTAGCAGGGAAGAGACCCAGTACTTC. J is TRBJ2-5 and V is TRBV5-1, with D tentatively TRBD1 or TRBD2 (5 bases each). Looked up from germline, CDR1 is SGHRS and CDR2 is YFSETQ. This CDR3 is 14 amino acids long. V lost 2 bases, J lost 3 bases, and 11 bases lay in between.

This clonotype was counted ten times or more. The J gene is TRBJ2-7, the V gene TRBV6-6; no clear D. The CDR3 runs 14 residues. Trimming removed 2 bases from V and 7 bases from J, with 15 bases in between. Germline CDR1 is MNHNY and CDR2 is SVGAGI (reference sequence). The CDR3 DNA sequence: TGTGCCAGCAGTTACAGCCAGACTTTTGGGGAGCAGTACTTC. Translating gives CASSYSQTFGEQYF.

At least ten counts were recorded for this clonotype. The rearrangement links TRBV20-1 to TRBJ2-5, with 9 nucleotides matching TRBD2. This CDR3 contains 17 residues. Germline lookup yields CDR1 DFQATT and CDR2 SNEGSKA (reference sequence). V lost 3 bases, J lost 5 bases, and 16 bases stayed unmatched. Here the CDR3 reads CSARVASGEGGFETQYF. The DNA for the CDR3 is TGCAGTGCTAGGGTTGCTAGCGGGGAAGGAGGGTTCGAGACCCAGTACTTC.

This clonotype was found many times. The chain links TRBV12-3 or TRBV12-4 to TRBJ2-7; TRBD2 aligns across 12 bases. CDR3 size: 13 residues. V lost 6 bases, J lost 7 bases, and 4 bases stayed unmatched. The CDR3 here is CASRTSGRREQYF. As DNA, the CDR3 is TGTGCCAGCAGGACTAGCGGGAGAAGGGAGCAGTACTTC.

In regard to this clonotype: This may come from a read error, since a much larger clone is one base off. V and J are TRBV5-1 and TRBJ1-2, with TRBD1 identical over 10 bases. Unmatched junction bases numbered 7, after V lost 4 bases and J lost 4 bases. This CDR3 region has 15 residues. The germline gives CDR1 SGHRS, CDR2 YFSETQ. CDR3 sequence reads: CASSVRQGAAYGYTF. The CDR3 DNA reads TGCGCCAGCAGCGTACGACAGGGGGCGGCCTATGGCTACACCTTC. Based on the CDR3 plus reference TRBV5-1 and TRBJ1-2, the full variable domain is KAGVTQTPRYLIKTRGQQVTLSCSPISGHRSVSWYQQTPGQGLQFLFEYFSETQRNKGNFPGRFSGRQFSNSRSEMNVSTLELGDSALYLCASSVRQGAAYGYTFGSGTRLTVV.

This clonotype was observed many times. This rearrangement joins TRBV20-1 to TRBJ1-2, with 7 bases matching TRBD1. The CDR3 covers 13 residues. Looked up from germline, CDR1 is DFQATT and CDR2 is SNEGSKA (reference sequence). V lost 1 base and J lost 6; bases outside the gene matches: 5. The chain's CDR3 is CSARVLGGDGYTF. The CDR3 DNA is TGCAGTGCTAGAGTCCTAGGGGGCGATGGCTACACCTTC.

The rearrangement joins TRBV28 to TRBJ2-7; 9 nucleotides match TRBD2. This CDR3 contains 14 residues. The V segment lost 8 bases and the J segment 4 bases; nucleotides outside the gene matches: 9. Germline V gene data show CDR1 as MDHEN and CDR2 as SYDVKM. CDR3 in amino acids: CASEGAGGGYEQYF. DNA for the CDR3: TGTGCCAGCGAGGGGGCGGGAGGGGGGTACGAGCAGTACTTC.